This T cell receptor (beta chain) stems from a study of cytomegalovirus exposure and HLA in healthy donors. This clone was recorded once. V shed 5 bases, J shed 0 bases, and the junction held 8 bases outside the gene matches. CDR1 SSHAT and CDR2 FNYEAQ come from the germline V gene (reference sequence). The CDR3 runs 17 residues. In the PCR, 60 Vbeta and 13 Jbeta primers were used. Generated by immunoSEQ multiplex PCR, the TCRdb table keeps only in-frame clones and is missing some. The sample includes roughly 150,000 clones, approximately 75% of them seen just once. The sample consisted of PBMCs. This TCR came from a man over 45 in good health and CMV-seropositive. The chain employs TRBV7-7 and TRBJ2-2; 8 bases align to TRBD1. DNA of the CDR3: TGTGCCAGCAGCGAAACCAAGGACAGGGCGAACACCGGGGAGCTGTTTTTT. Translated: CASSETKDRANTGELFF. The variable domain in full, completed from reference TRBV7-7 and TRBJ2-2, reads GAGVSQSPRYKVTKRGQDVTLRCDPISSHATLYWYQQALGQGPEFLTYFNYEAQPDKSGLPSDRFSAERPEGSISTLTIQRTEQRDSAMYRCASSETKDRANTGELFFGEGSRLTVL.